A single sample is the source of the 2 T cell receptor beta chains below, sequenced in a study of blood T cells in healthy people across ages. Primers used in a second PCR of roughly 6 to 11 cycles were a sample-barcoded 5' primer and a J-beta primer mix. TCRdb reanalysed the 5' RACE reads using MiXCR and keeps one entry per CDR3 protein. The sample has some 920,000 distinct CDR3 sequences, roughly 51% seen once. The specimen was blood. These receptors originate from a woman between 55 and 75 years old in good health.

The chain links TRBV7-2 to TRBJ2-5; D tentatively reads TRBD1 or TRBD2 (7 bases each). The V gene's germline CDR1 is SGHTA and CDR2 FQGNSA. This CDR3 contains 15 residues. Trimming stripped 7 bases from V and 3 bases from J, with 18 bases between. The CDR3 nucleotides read TGTGCCAGCAACCAAATGGGGGGGACAGAAGAGACCCAGTACTTC. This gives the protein CASNQMGGTEETQYF.

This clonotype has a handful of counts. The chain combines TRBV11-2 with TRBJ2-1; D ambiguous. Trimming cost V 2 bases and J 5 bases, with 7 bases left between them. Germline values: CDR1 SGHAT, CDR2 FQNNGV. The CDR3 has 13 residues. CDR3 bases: TGTGCCAGCAGCTTATGGAGTAACAATGAGCAGTTCTTC. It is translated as CASSLWSNNEQFF.